Each of the 11 T cell receptor beta chains below was sequenced from the same sample in a study of spatial heterogeneity in lung cancer (dated by TCRdb to 2018 to 2020). The paper as a whole reports these results and caveats: A correlation was observed between the number of expanded intratumoral alpha and beta TCRs and the tumor nonsynonymous mutation count.

Their cognate antigens are unknown. The time point label on this specimen signifies: sample taken at primary tumor resection. The library was made by 5' RACE. Sequenced using a NextSeq 500. Through fastp at Q25 and MiXCR, TCRdb rebuilt clones from the public reads, retaining in-frame beta chains. Entries are consolidated by CDR3 protein sequence, retaining the most common genes and DNA. This sample holds fewer than 4,500 distinct CDR3 sequences; 11% were observed only once. About 60% of the sample belongs to the ten largest clones. The starting material was lung tumor tissue, obtained at surgery. These receptors came from a male donor with early-stage non-small cell lung cancer.

The chain employs TRBV5-4 and TRBJ2-2, with D perhaps assigned TRBD1 or TRBD2 (5 bases each). V dropped 3 bases and J dropped 1 base, with 13 bases sitting between them. This CDR3 is 16 amino acids long. The germline V gene encodes CDR1 SGHNT and CDR2 YYREEE (reference sequence). CDR3 in DNA: TGTGCCAGCAGCTCCGGGACCCTGAGGAACACCGGGGAGCTGTTTTTT. Its protein is CASSSGTLRNTGELFF. Supplemented by reference TRBV5-4 and TRBJ2-2, the full variable domain reads ETGVTQSPTHLIKTRGQQVTLRCSSQSGHNTVSWYQQALGQGPQFIFQYYREEENGRGNFPPRFSGLQFPNYSSELNVNALELDDSALYLCASSSGTLRNTGELFFGEGSRLTVL.

By its share, this clonotype is medium-sized. The rearrangement uses TRBV29-1 and TRBJ1-2, with a possible D match to TRBD1 (5 bases). Germline V lookup: CDR1 SQVTM, CDR2 ANQGSEA. The CDR3 is 13 amino acids. With 7 bases removed from V and 3 bases from J, the gap between germline ends came to 15 bases. The CDR3 DNA follows: TGCAGCGCTTATTCGACAGTGGACTATGGCTACACCTTC. It codes for CSAYSTVDYGYTF. The full variable domain, in which reference TRBV29-1 and TRBJ1-2 provide the parts outside the CDR3, is SAVISQKPSRDICQRGTSLTIQCQVDSQVTMMFWYRQQPGQSLTLIATANQGSEATYESGFVIDKFPISRPNLTFSTLTVSNMSPEDSSIYLCSAYSTVDYGYTFGSGTRLTVV.

CDR3 DNA: TGTGCCAGCAGTCTTCAAACCGGTTCACCCCTCCACTTT. It specifies CASSLQTGSPLHF. The V gene is TRBV11-1, the J gene TRBJ1-6; no firm D call. The CDR3 spans 13 residues. Germline CDR1 reads SGHAT; CDR2 reads FQDESV (reference sequence). Trimming removed 6 bases from V and 9 bases from J, with 12 bases in between.

The chain recombines TRBV12-3 or TRBV12-4 with TRBJ2-5; D is ambiguous. This CDR3 region has 13 residues. Trimming took 1 base from V and 3 from J, leaving 6 bases between them. The CDR3 reads CASSLGIEETQYF. The CDR3 bases are TGTGCCAGCAGTTTAGGCATCGAAGAGACCCAGTACTTC.

This clonotype was detected many times. This chain joins TRBV5-5 and TRBJ1-5; possibly TRBD1 for D (5 bases). The germline CDR1 and CDR2 sequences are SGHKS and YYEKEE (reference sequence). The CDR3 runs 14 residues. Trimming cost V 4 bases and J 3 bases, with 11 bases left between them. As DNA, the CDR3 is TGTGCCAGCAGCCGGGGGGAGATCAATCAGCCCCAGCATTTT. Its protein is CASSRGEINQPQHF. The full variable domain, in which reference TRBV5-5 and TRBJ1-5 provide the parts outside the CDR3, is DAGVTQSPTHLIKTRGQQVTLRCSPISGHKSVSWYQQVLGQGPQFIFQYYEKEERGRGNFPDRFSARQFPNYSSELNVNALLLGDSALYLCASSRGEINQPQHFGDGTRLSIL.

The V gene is TRBV28, the J gene TRBJ1-2; D is unresolved. Germline CDR1 is MDHEN and CDR2 is SYDVKM. This CDR3 spans 14 amino acids. V lost 7 bases and J lost 2, with 14 bases in between. CDR3 sequence reads: CASNLWGNNYGYTF. The CDR3 nucleotides are TGTGCCAGCAACCTATGGGGAAACAACTATGGCTACACCTTC.

This clonotype showed up just a few times. The chain has TRBV3-1 and TRBJ1-1; no firm D call. The CDR3 spans 14 residues. The germline V gene encodes CDR1 LGHDT and CDR2 YNNKEL (reference sequence). V was clipped by 4 bases and J by 2 bases, with 11 bases between them. The CDR3 sequence is CASSRGGINTEAFF. In DNA, the CDR3 is TGTGCCAGCAGCCGCGGAGGGATTAACACTGAAGCTTTCTTT.

This clonotype showed up just a few times. The V and J genes are TRBV5-1 and TRBJ2-3; 11 bases map to TRBD1. The J segment lost 4 bases and the V segment lost 4 bases, leaving 5 bases of the junction unmatched. This CDR3 has 15 residues. CDR1 is SGHRS and CDR2 is YFSETQ in the germline V gene. The CDR3 bases are TGCGCCAGCAGCCTTCCGGGACAGGGGGCAGATACGCAGTATTTT. It translates to CASSLPGQGADTQYF.

This clonotype was recorded a few times. The CDR3: CASSSQADSPLHF. The CDR3 coding sequence is TGCGCCAGCAGCTCACAGGCGGATTCACCCCTCCACTTT. This chain links TRBV5-1 with TRBJ1-6; tentatively, D is TRBD1 (5 bases). Germline CDR1 reads SGHRS; CDR2 reads YFSETQ. The CDR3 loop spans 13 amino acids. Trimming took off 3 bases at V and 8 bases at J, with 9 bases between the two ends.

V and J are TRBV7-2 and TRBJ1-6; D is unresolved. The CDR3 sequence is 15 residues long. Germline CDR1 and CDR2: SGHTA and FQGNSA. The germline V and J ends were trimmed by 5 bases and 5 bases, with 13 bases remaining between them. The CDR3 reads CASSANMPNNSPLHF. As DNA, the CDR3 is TGTGCCAGCAGCGCAAACATGCCCAATAATTCACCCCTCCACTTT. Drawing the rest from reference TRBV7-2 and TRBJ1-6, the complete variable domain is GAGVSQSPSNKVTEKGKDVELRCDPISGHTALYWYRQSLGQGLEFLIYFQGNSAPDKSGLPSDRFSAERTGGSVSTLTIQRTQQEDSAVYLCASSANMPNNSPLHFGNGTRLTVT.

In this sample, this clonotype is medium-sized. The chain employs TRBV20-1 and TRBJ2-7; D is perhaps TRBD1 (5 bases). From germline, CDR1 is DFQATT and CDR2 SNEGSKA (reference sequence). Trimming removed 0 bases at V and 2 bases at J, with 14 bases between. CDR3 size: 15 residues. The CDR3 sequence: CSARDSTGLTYEQYF. CDR3 DNA sequence: TGCAGTGCTAGAGACTCAACAGGTTTAACCTACGAGCAGTACTTC.